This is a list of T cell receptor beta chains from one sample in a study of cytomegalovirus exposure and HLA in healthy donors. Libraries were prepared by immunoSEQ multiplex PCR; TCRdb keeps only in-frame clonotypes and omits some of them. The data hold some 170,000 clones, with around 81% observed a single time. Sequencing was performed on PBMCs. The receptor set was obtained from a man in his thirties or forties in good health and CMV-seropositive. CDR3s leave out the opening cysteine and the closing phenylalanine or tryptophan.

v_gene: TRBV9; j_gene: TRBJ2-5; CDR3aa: ASSFRADGNRRETQY
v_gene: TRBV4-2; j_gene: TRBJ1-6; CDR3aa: ASSQRGGTNSPLH
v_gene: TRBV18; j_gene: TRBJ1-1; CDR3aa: ASSPLQQNTEAF
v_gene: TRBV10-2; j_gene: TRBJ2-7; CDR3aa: ASSEGQGVYEQY
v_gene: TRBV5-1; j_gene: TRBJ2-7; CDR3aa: ASSLYRVHEQY
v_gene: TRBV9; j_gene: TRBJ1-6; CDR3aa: ASSARDRAEVTSPLH
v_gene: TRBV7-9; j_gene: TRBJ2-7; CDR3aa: ASSFQGAGYEQY
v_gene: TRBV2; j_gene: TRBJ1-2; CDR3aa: ASSEFPGPTGNNYGYT
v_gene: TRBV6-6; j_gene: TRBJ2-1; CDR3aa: ATPGTGGNEQF
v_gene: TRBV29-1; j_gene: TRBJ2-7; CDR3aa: SAKFRDRGRYEQY
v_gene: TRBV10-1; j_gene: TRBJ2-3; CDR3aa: ASSDRSDTQY
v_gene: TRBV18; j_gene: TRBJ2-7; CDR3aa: ASSSMTGGYEQY
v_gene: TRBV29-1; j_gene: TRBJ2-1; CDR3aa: SALGGTGKYNEQF
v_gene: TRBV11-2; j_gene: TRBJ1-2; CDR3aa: ASSLDRGRGYT
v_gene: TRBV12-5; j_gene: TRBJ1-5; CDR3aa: ASGLQGGRTQPQH
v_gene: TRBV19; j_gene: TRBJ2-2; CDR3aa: AGATGHTGELF
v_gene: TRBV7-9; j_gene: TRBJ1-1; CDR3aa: ASRQLEALGPEAF
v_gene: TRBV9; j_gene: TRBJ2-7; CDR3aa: ASSVSGTPYEQY
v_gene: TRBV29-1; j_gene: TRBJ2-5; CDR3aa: SVEGHPRLPETQY
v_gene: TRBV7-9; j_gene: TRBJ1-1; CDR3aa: ASSRDQGGAF
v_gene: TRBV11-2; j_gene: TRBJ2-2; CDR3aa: ASSLLQQGFGTGELF
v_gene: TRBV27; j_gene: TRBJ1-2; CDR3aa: ASSLSTFPGQVNYGYT
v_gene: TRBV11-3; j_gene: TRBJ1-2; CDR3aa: ASSLGDRVRYGYT
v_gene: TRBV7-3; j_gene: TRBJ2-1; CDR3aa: ASSLTGDEQF
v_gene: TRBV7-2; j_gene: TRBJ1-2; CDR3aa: ASSKQGQAVTNYGYT
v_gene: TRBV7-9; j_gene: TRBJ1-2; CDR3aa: ASSLTDRNYGYT
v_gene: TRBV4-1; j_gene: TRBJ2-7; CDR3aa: ASSSNLRATYEQY
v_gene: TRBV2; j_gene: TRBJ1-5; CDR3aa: ASSDVSNQPQH
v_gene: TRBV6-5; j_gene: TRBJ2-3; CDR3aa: ASSYPDNPTQY
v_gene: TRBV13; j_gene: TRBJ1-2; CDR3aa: ASSSGAYGYT
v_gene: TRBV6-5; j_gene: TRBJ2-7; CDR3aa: ASSYTGTYEQY
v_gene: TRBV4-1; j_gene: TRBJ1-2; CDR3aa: ASSQPGQGYGYT
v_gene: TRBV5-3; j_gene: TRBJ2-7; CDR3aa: ARSFVPGRTLPGHYEQY
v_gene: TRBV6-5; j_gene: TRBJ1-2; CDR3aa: ASSYTGARGYT
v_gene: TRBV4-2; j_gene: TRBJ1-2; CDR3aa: ASSQDPGSYGYT
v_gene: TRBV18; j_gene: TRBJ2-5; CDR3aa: ASSPSSGETQY
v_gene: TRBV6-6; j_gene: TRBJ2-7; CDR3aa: ASRGASYEQY
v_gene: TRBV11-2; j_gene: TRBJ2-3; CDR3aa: ASSSRRGTDTQY
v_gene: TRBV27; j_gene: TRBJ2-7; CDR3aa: ASNGGGYEQY
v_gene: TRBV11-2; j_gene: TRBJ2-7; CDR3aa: ASSLGAGMYEQY
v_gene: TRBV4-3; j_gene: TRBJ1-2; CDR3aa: ASSQVPGTNYGYT
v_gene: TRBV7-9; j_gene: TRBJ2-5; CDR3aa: ASSFYPEWTQY
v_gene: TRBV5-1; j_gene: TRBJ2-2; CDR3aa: ASSWFGGPTGELF
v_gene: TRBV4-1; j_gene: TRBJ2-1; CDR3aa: ASSQQRGGNNNEQF
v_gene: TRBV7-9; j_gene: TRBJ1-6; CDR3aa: ASSFTGDSSPLH
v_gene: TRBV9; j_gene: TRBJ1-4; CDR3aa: ASSVAGGRNEKLF
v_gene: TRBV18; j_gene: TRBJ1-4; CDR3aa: ASSDRGNEKLF
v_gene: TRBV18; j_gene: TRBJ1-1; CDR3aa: ASSQGGSPMNTEAF
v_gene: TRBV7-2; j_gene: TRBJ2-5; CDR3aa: ASSLIYRGDQETQY
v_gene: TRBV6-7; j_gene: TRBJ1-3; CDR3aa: ASSFAQGGPSGNTIY
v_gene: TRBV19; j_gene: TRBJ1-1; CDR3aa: ASSNHGQGNTEAF
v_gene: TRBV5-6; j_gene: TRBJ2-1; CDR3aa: ASTSLGGSYNEQF
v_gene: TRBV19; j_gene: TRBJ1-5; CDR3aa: ASSNTQRGLNQPQH
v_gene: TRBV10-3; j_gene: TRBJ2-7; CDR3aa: AISEPGSREQY